This T cell receptor beta chain was observed in a study of CD8 T cells in ankylosing spondylitis. This clonotype has only a few counts. What it binds is not known. The TCR beta libraries were generated through quantitative 5'-RACE incorporating molecular barcodes. TCRdb re-derived calls from the 5' RACE reads in MiXCR, one entry per CDR3 protein. Among 230,000 or so distinct CDR3 sequences listed, roughly 18% were seen once. Findings and caveats of the study: Some of the motif variants had earlier been found in reactive arthritis patients' fluid and blood. Apparently characteristic of ankylosing spondylitis blood was a TCR beta motif (roughly eight highly homologous variants). Reportedly, matched ankylosing spondylitis synovial fluid was significantly enriched for disease-linked clones.

This CDR3 comprises 10 residues. Per germline, CDR1 SNHLY and CDR2 FYNNEI. Trimming left V 6 bases short and J 5 bases short, with 5 bases between. V usage is TRBV2 and J usage is TRBJ2-7; a weak D match, TRBD1 (5 bases). Source material: blood, either unsorted or a sorted T cell fraction (not recorded which). The receptor comes from a male donor with ankylosing spondylitis or in good health (not recorded which). The CDR3 sequence is CASRGHEQYF. CDR3 nucleotides: TGTGCCAGCAGGGGGCACGAGCAGTACTTC.